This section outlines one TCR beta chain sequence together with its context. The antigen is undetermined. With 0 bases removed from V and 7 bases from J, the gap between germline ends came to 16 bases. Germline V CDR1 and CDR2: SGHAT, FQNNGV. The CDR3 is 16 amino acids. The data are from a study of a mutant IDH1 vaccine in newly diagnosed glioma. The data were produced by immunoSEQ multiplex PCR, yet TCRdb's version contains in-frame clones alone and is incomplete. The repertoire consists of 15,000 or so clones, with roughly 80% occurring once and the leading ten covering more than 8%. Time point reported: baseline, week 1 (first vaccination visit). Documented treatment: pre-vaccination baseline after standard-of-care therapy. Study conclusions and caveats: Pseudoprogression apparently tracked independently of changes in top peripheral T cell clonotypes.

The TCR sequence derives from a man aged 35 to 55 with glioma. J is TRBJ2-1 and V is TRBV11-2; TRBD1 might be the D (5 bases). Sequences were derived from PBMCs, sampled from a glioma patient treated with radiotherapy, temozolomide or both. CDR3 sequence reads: CASSLERRGHRNEQFF. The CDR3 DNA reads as TGTGCCAGCAGCTTAGAGCGAAGAGGACACCGGAATGAGCAGTTCTTC.